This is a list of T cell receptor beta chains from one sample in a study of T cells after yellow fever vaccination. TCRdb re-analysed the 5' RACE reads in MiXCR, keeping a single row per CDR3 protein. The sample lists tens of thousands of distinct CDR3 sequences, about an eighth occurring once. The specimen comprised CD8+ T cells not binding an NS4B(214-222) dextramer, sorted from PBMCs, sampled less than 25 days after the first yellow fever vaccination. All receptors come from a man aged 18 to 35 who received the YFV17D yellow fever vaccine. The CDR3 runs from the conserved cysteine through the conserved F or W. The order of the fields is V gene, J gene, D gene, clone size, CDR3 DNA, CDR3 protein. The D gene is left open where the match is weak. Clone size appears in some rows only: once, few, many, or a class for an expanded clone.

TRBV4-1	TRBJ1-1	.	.	TGCGCCAGCAGCCAAGATATTTTGAAAGGTCGGGACACTGAAGCTTTCTTT	CASSQDILKGRDTEAFF
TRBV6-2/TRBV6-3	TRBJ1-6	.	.	TGTGCCAGCAGCCGCCCGACCGTGACCATAAATTCACCCCTCCACTTT	CASSRPTVTINSPLHF
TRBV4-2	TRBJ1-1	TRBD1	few	TGTGCCAGCAGCCAACCGGGACAGGAAGCTTTCTTT	CASSQPGQEAFF
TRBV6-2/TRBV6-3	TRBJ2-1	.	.	TGTGCCAGCAGCCCGACAGTTGCCAATGAGCAGTTCTTC	CASSPTVANEQFF
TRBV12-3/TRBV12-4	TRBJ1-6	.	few	TGTGCCAGCAGAACCACCCGTCAGGGAGGCTATAATTCACCCCTCCACTTT	CASRTTRQGGYNSPLHF
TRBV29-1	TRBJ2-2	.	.	TGCAGCACCGCTGAGGGGACCGGGGAGCTGTTTTTT	CSTAEGTGELFF
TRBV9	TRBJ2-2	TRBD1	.	TGTGCCAGCAGCCCAGAGGGGGCTGGGGACACCGGGGAGCTGTTTTTT	CASSPEGAGDTGELFF
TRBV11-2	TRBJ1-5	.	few	TGTGCCAGCAGCCGTGGACAGTCTCACAATCAGCCCCAGCATTTT	CASSRGQSHNQPQHF
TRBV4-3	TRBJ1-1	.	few	TGCGCCAGCAGCCAAGAAGACAGGAACGCTGAAGCTTTCTTT	CASSQEDRNAEAFF
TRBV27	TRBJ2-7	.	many	TGTGCCAGCAGTTACGGGGGCGAGCAGTACTTC	CASSYGGEQYF
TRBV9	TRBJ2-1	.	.	TGTGCCAGCAGCGTAGGCGTGAGCGGAAATGAGCAGTTCTTC	CASSVGVSGNEQFF
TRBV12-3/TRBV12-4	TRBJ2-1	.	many	TGTGCCAGCAGCCGGGGACCCTACAATGAGCAGTTCTTC	CASSRGPYNEQFF
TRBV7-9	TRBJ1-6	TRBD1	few	TGTGCCAGCAGCCTCCGGGACAGGGCGGATTCACCCCTCCACTTT	CASSLRDRADSPLHF
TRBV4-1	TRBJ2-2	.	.	TGCGCCAGCAGCCAAGAAGAATGGACTTTCGACGGCCAAAAGGGGGATAAGATCGGGGAGCTGTTTTTT	CASSQEEWTFDGQKGDKIGELFF
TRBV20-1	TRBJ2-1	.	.	TGCAGTGCTCAGGACAGCAGCTCCTACAATGAGCAGTTCTTC	CSAQDSSSYNEQFF
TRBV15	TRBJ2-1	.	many	TGTGCCACCCAGGACGGTACGAGCTCCTACAATGAGCAGTTCTTC	CATQDGTSSYNEQFF
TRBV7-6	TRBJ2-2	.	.	TGTGCCAGCAGCGCCCAGGGACCCGGCAGAGCCGGGGAGCTGTTTTTT	CASSAQGPGRAGELFF
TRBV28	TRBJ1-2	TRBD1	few	TGTGCCAGCAGTTCCGACAGGGGTCTCTATGGCTACACCTTC	CASSSDRGLYGYTF